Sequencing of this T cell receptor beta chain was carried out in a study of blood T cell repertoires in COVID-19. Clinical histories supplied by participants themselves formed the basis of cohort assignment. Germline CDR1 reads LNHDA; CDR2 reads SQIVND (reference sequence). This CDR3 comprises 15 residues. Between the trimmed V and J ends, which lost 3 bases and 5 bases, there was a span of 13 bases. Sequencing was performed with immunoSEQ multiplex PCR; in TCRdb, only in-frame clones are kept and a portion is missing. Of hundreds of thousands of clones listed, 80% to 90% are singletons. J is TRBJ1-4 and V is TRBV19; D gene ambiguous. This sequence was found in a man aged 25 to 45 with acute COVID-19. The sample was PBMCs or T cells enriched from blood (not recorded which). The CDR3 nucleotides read TGTGCCAGTAGTATGCCGCACAGCTTAAATGAAAAACTGTTTTTT. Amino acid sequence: CASSMPHSLNEKLFF.